This passage covers 23 T cell receptor beta chains from one sample sequenced in a study of cytomegalovirus exposure and HLA in healthy donors (dated by TCRdb to about 2017). Library preparation was by the immunoSEQ multiplex PCR assay. The multiplex PCR relied on a mix of 60 forward primers for TCR Vbeta segments and 13 reverse primers for TCR Jbeta segments. TCRdb's version of the immuneACCESS table is confined to in-frame rearrangements and falls short of the full clone set. An unresolved V gene accounts for under half of the shortfall where checked; the remainder is of unknown origin. The sample contains more than 90,000 clones, approximately 76% of them found a single time. Roughly 7% of the sample goes to the ten largest clones. Specimen: PBMCs. The receptors originated from a man aged 35 to 55 in good health and CMV-seropositive.

V usage is TRBV18 and J usage is TRBJ2-3; TRBD1 is a possible D gene (5 bases). V lost 6 bases to trimming and J lost 2 bases, with 6 bases between them. This CDR3 is 12 amino acids long. Per germline, CDR1 KGHSH and CDR2 LQKENI. CDR3 residues: CASSDNTDTQYF. For the CDR3, the DNA is TGTGCCAGCTCGGACAACACAGATACGCAGTATTTT.

This chain links TRBV5-1 with TRBJ2-3, with 10 bases matching TRBD2. The germline V gene encodes CDR1 SGHRS and CDR2 YFSETQ. There are 16 residues in the CDR3. V gave up 3 bases and J gave up 5 bases; unmatched junction bases: 9. DNA of the CDR3: TGCGCCAGCAGCTCCGCGACTAGCGGGTGGGGAGATACGCAGTATTTT. The encoded protein is CASSSATSGWGDTQYF.

The chain links TRBV9 to TRBJ2-5; 14 bases map to TRBD2. Germline CDR1 reads SGDLS; CDR2 reads YYNGEE. Trimming at V came to 3 bases and at J to 5 bases, leaving 12 bases not matched to a gene. This CDR3 contains 18 residues. The CDR3 sequence: CASSEGTSGSSRTETQYF. The CDR3 nucleotides are TGTGCCAGCAGCGAGGGGACTAGCGGGAGTTCGCGAACTGAGACCCAGTACTTC.

Judged by abundance, this clone is medium-sized. The chain has TRBV4-1 and TRBJ1-1; D is uncertain. This CDR3 contains 15 residues. With 3 bases removed from V and 4 bases from J, the gap between germline ends came to 15 bases. Germline V gene lookup returns CDR1 MGHRA and CDR2 YSYEKL. This CDR3 is CASSQRAEVGTEAFF. As DNA, the CDR3 is TGCGCCAGCAGCCAGAGAGCAGAGGTCGGCACTGAAGCTTTCTTT.

V usage is TRBV18 and J usage is TRBJ2-7; no definite D call. V gave up 5 bases and J gave up 2 bases, with 19 bases separating them. CDR1 is KGHSH, CDR2 LQKENI, per germline. This CDR3 is built from 16 residues. This chain's CDR3 is CASSTPHSMRPYEQYF. DNA for the CDR3: TGTGCCAGCTCAACTCCACATTCAATGAGGCCCTACGAGCAGTACTTC.

V gene TRBV4-3 combines with J gene TRBJ2-2; TRBD2 matches 7 bases. V lost 0 bases, J lost 8 bases, and 9 bases stayed unmatched. CDR3 length: 16 residues. Germline-derived CDR1 and CDR2 are LGHNA and YSLEER. CDR3: CASSQERGRGVGELFF. The CDR3 coding sequence is TGCGCCAGCAGCCAAGAGAGGGGACGGGGGGTAGGGGAGCTGTTTTTT.

Regarding this clone: This CDR3 is also generated by other DNA sequences in the sample. This chain uses TRBV19 with TRBJ2-7; a weak D match, TRBD2 (5 bases). Germline V CDR1 and CDR2: LNHDA, SQIVND (reference sequence). V lost 3 bases, J lost 2 bases, and 8 bases lay in between. CDR3 length: 13 residues. The CDR3 loop reads CASSIGLAYEQYF. CDR3 DNA: TGTGCCAGTAGTATTGGACTTGCCTACGAGCAGTACTTC.

J is TRBJ2-1 and V is TRBV9, with D uncertain. V lost 2 bases and J 7 bases, leaving 7 bases between the germline ends. This CDR3 is built from 12 residues. Germline lookup yields CDR1 SGDLS and CDR2 YYNGEE. CDR3 sequence: CASSVKQNEQFF. The CDR3 DNA sequence: TGTGCCAGCAGCGTCAAACAGAATGAGCAGTTCTTC.

The V and J genes are TRBV5-1 and TRBJ1-4; 8 positions agree with TRBD1. CDR3 length: 20 amino acids. The J segment lost 4 bases and the V segment lost 0 bases, leaving 17 bases of the junction unmatched. Germline V gene data show CDR1 as SGHRS and CDR2 as YFSETQ. CDR3 protein: CASSLGAGGSPLFFNEKLFF. Here the CDR3 DNA reads TGCGCCAGCAGCTTGGGAGCAGGGGGCTCTCCCCTCTTTTTTAATGAAAAACTGTTTTTT. Full variable domain (remainder filled in from reference TRBV5-1 and TRBJ1-4): KAGVTQTPRYLIKTRGQQVTLSCSPISGHRSVSWYQQTPGQGLQFLFEYFSETQRNKGNFPGRFSGRQFSNSRSEMNVSTLELGDSALYLCASSLGAGGSPLFFNEKLFFGSGTQLSVL.

This clone was observed once. The J gene is TRBJ2-1, the V gene TRBV4-2, with 9 bases matching TRBD2. This CDR3 spans 17 amino acids. Germline CDR1 LGHNA, CDR2 YNFKEQ. V was pared by 0 bases and J by 2 bases, with 5 bases of the junction left unmatched. DNA of the CDR3: TGTGCCAGCAGCCAAGAGGGTGGCGGGGGGGCCTACAATGAGCAGTTCTTC. It specifies CASSQEGGGGAYNEQFF.

This chain uses TRBV5-4 with TRBJ2-5; tentative D call: TRBD1 (6 bases). From germline, CDR1 is SGHNT and CDR2 YYREEE (reference sequence). The V end was cut by 4 bases, the J end by 1 base, with 14 bases between. The CDR3 has 15 amino acids. In nucleotides, the CDR3 is TGTGCCAGCAGCACGAAGGTGGGGGCCCAAGAGACCCAGTACTTC. This sequence encodes CASSTKVGAQETQYF.

Note on this clone: An end of the junction does not agree with germline; a read error may underlie this. This chain links TRBV11-2 with TRBJ1-1; 8 bases fit TRBD1. The CDR3 consists of 14 residues. Germline V gene lookup returns CDR1 SGHAT and CDR2 FQNNGV. The CDR3 reads CASTPTGGQGSPIF. As DNA, the CDR3 is TGTGCCAGCACCCCCACAGGGGGTCAGGGGTCGCCGATCTTT.

The chain combines TRBV19 with TRBJ1-5; 7 nucleotides match TRBD1. Germline lookup yields CDR1 LNHDA and CDR2 SQIVND (reference sequence). This CDR3 has 15 residues. J was trimmed by 0 bases and V by 4 bases; bases with no gene match: 3. The CDR3, as DNA: TGTGCCAGTAGTACCGGGACAGTTAGCAATCAGCCCCAGCATTTT. Residues: CASSTGTVSNQPQHF.

The V call is TRBV7-9, the J call TRBJ2-7; a possible D gene is TRBD1 (5 bases). The CDR3 covers 14 residues. Trimming shortened V by 5 bases and J by 3 bases, and 14 bases separated the two germline ends. Germline assignment: CDR1 SEHNR and CDR2 FQNEAQ (reference sequence). The CDR3 protein is CASSPQDGFYEQYF. The CDR3 DNA follows: TGTGCCAGCAGCCCACAGGACGGTTTCTACGAGCAGTACTTC.

The CDR3 region has the DNA TGTGCCAGCAGCTTGAGCGGGAGGGCCTCAGGGGAGACCCAGTACTTC. This codes for CASSLSGRASGETQYF. The rearrangement uses TRBV5-4 and TRBJ2-5; 10 bases fit TRBD2. Germline CDR1 is SGHNT and CDR2 is YYREEE (reference sequence). Trimming at V came to 1 base and at J to 5 bases, leaving 8 bases not matched to a gene. The CDR3 covers 16 residues.

This chain's CDR3 is CASREGDTQYF. CDR3 in DNA: TGTGCCAGCAGGGAGGGGGATACGCAGTATTTT. The chain uses TRBV11-2 and TRBJ2-3; the D gene is possibly TRBD2 (6 bases). The V gene lost 6 bases and the J gene lost 6 bases, with 7 bases spanning the gap. This CDR3 region has 11 residues. Per the germline V gene, CDR1 is SGHAT and CDR2 is FQNNGV.

This chain uses TRBV7-9 with TRBJ2-7; D is possibly TRBD2 (5 bases). The CDR3 has 14 residues. Germline V gene data show CDR1 as SEHNR and CDR2 as FQNEAQ (reference sequence). Trimming stripped 5 bases from V and 3 bases from J, with 14 bases between. CDR3 sequence: CASSPRGRIYEQYF. The CDR3 DNA reads TGTGCCAGCAGCCCTAGAGGGAGAATCTACGAGCAGTACTTC.

The sample holds a few counts of this clone. V is TRBV18 and J is TRBJ1-4; 8 bases agree with TRBD1. The length of the CDR3 is 15 residues. With V trimmed by 3 bases and J by 4 bases, 4 bases remained unmatched. Germline V CDR1 and CDR2: KGHSH, LQKENI. CDR3 nucleotide sequence: TGTGCCAGCTCACCTAGACAGGGGTATAATGAAAAACTGTTTTTT. Protein product: CASSPRQGYNEKLFF.

This sequence joins TRBV28 and TRBJ2-5, with 7 bases matching TRBD2. Germline CDR1 is MDHEN and CDR2 is SYDVKM. With V trimmed by 8 bases and J by 4 bases, 10 bases remained unmatched. This CDR3 contains 14 residues. CDR3 in amino acids: CASGPSGISETQYF. The CDR3 nucleotides read TGTGCCAGCGGCCCCAGCGGGATTTCAGAGACCCAGTACTTC.

The V gene is TRBV29-1, the J gene TRBJ1-1; 8 bases fit TRBD1. The V gene end was trimmed by 6 bases and the J gene end by 0 bases; junction bases not matched to a gene: 9. From germline, CDR1 is SQVTM and CDR2 ANQGSEA. This CDR3 region has 15 residues. DNA of the CDR3: TGCAGCGTCGGACAGGGTTGGGGGATGAACACTGAAGCTTTCTTT. Its protein product is CSVGQGWGMNTEAFF.

Note on this clone: Its ends do not fully match the called genes, so a read error is possible. V usage is TRBV6-5 and J usage is TRBJ2-5; 8 bases fit TRBD2. The CDR3 runs 15 residues. The germline V gene has CDR1 MNHEY and CDR2 SVGAGI. The CDR3 sequence: CASRTERSGKETQYF. The CDR3 DNA follows: TGTGCCAGCAGAACGGAACGTAGCGGGAAAGAAACCCAGTACTTC.

V gene TRBV28 combines with J gene TRBJ1-1; perhaps TRBD1 as D (6 bases). The CDR3 extends over 16 amino acids. V shed 8 bases and J shed 3 bases, with 22 bases lying between them. The germline V gene encodes CDR1 MDHEN and CDR2 SYDVKM. The CDR3 DNA reads as TGTGCCAGCGTCCCACCCAGGGGTGATGGGGACACTGAAGCTTTCTTT. Amino acid sequence: CASVPPRGDGDTEAFF.

This rearrangement joins TRBV5-8 to TRBJ2-1; 10 bases match TRBD2. Losses at the gene ends were 3 bases for V and 5 bases for J; bases not matched to a gene: 5. The CDR3 loop spans 15 amino acids. CDR1 SGHTS and CDR2 YDEGEE come from the germline V gene. The CDR3, as DNA: TGTGCCAGCAGCTCCCTAGCGGGGGTCCACAATGAGCAGTTCTTC. This gives the protein CASSSLAGVHNEQFF.